This T cell receptor (beta chain) was found in a study of vaccination and CD4 T cells after COVID-19. Whole-study results and caveats: Spike mono-reactivity was evident in 304 of the 307 vaccine-specific clones derived from convalescent patients. SARS-CoV-2-reactive clonotypes showed a nonsignificant median rise from roughly 21 to 40.

Cultured CD4+ T-cell DNA underwent Oncomine TCR Beta short-read sequencing. TCRdb re-called the PCR reads with MiXCR, one entry per CDR3 protein. The sample records approximately 9,600 distinct CDR3 sequences, roughly 25% being singletons. The sample holds a few counts of this clonotype. Its antigen is unknown. Germline trimming cut 6 bases from V and 8 bases from J; bases unmatched to any gene: 4. Germline-derived CDR1 and CDR2 are MNHNS and SASEGT. CDR3 length equals 12 residues. The treatment: roughly ten-day PBMC culture with coronavirus spike peptide pools or control peptides (ViraFEST assay). Under the ViraFEST approach, antigen-specific T cells were expanded with peptide pools and TCRs subsequently sequenced. None of the healthy vaccine recipients had prior SARS-CoV-2 infection, per negative nucleocapsid antibodies before and after vaccination.

This specimen was CD4+ T cells from blood, cultured in vitro, taken before SARS-CoV-2 vaccination. This rearrangement joins TRBV6-1 to TRBJ1-2, with 9 positions matching TRBD1. The sequence came from a human donor who received a COVID-19 vaccine. In DNA, the CDR3 is TGTGCCAGCAGCCGGACAGGGGACGGCTACACCTTC. It encodes CASSRTGDGYTF.